The 10 T cell receptor beta chains below were found in one sample sequenced in a study of CD8 T cells in Susac syndrome. An input of about 0.5 to 1 ug of RNA was subjected to reverse transcription using random hexamers. A single record per CDR3 protein comes from TCRdb applying MiXCR to the immunoSEQ multiplex PCR reads. The profile shows more than 130,000 distinct CDR3 sequences, 94% of them singletons. The source material was CD8+ T cells from PBMCs. These receptors all stem from a human donor in good health.

The chain links TRBV7-8 to TRBJ2-7; 7 bases are shared with TRBD1. V lost 3 bases and J lost 0; bases outside the gene matches: 8. The CDR3 loop spans 16 amino acids. CDR1 is SGHVS and CDR2 is FQNEAQ in the germline V gene. CDR3 DNA: TGTGCCAGCAGCTTCTGGACAGGTCCTAGCTCCTACGAGCAGTACTTC. Its translation: CASSFWTGPSSYEQYF.

V is TRBV5-1 and J is TRBJ1-2, with TRBD1 matching over 9 bases. The germline V gene has CDR1 SGHRS and CDR2 YFSETQ. The CDR3 has 14 amino acids. With V trimmed by 4 bases and J by 3 bases, 4 bases remained unmatched. Written as DNA, the CDR3 is TGCGCCAGCAGCCCAGGGACAGGGTACTATGGCTACACCTTC. It translates to CASSPGTGYYGYTF.

The chain has TRBV5-4 and TRBJ2-7; 11 nucleotides align to TRBD1. Germline lookup yields CDR1 SGHNT and CDR2 YYREEE (reference sequence). The CDR3 is 14 residues long. The J segment lost 6 bases and the V segment lost 4 bases, leaving 6 bases of the junction unmatched. This CDR3 is CASSTGTGGLEQYF. DNA for the CDR3: TGTGCCAGCAGCACCGGGACAGGGGGACTCGAGCAGTACTTC.

The chain carries TRBV27 and TRBJ2-3; the match to TRBD2 covers 10 bases. The CDR3 length is 18 residues. Germline assignment: CDR1 MNHEY and CDR2 SMNVEV (reference sequence). Trimming at V came to 3 bases and at J to 6 bases, leaving 15 bases not matched to a gene. DNA of the CDR3: TGTGCCAGCAGTTTGAGTTTGGCGCCTAGCGGGAGTTTCGATACGCAGTATTTT. This encodes CASSLSLAPSGSFDTQYF.

Here the CDR3 reads CASSSLWGGGSGELFF. In DNA form, the CDR3 reads TGTGCCAGCAGTTCCCTCTGGGGCGGCGGCTCCGGGGAGCTGTTTTTT. The chain combines TRBV6-5 with TRBJ2-2; possibly TRBD1 for D (5 bases). This CDR3 region has 16 residues. In germline, CDR1 is MNHEY, CDR2 SVGAGI. The V and J ends lost 4 bases and 6 bases respectively, with 18 bases between them.

The rearrangement uses TRBV29-1 and TRBJ2-7; 9 bases map to TRBD1. CDR1 SQVTM and CDR2 ANQGSEA come from the germline V gene. The trim removed 2 bases at V and 3 bases at J, leaving 2 bases unmatched. The CDR3 is 13 residues long. Here the CDR3 DNA reads TGCAGCGTTGAAATGGGACAGGGCTACGAGCAGTACTTC. It translates to CSVEMGQGYEQYF.

The chain employs TRBV15 and TRBJ2-7; 11 bases map to TRBD1. Germline CDR1 is LNHNV and CDR2 is YYDKDF (reference sequence). After removal of 5 bases from V and 2 bases from J, the junction contained 5 bases not matched to a gene. The CDR3 runs to 15 residues. Here the CDR3 DNA reads TGTGCCACCAGCGCGCCGGGACAGGGGGCCTACGAGCAGTACTTC. Translating it yields CATSAPGQGAYEQYF.

This chain uses TRBV28 with TRBJ2-3; 13 bases align to TRBD2. The CDR3 totals 17 residues. Germline assignment: CDR1 MDHEN and CDR2 SYDVKM. With 4 bases clipped from V and 5 bases from J, the junction kept 9 bases outside the gene matches. CDR3 residues: CASSWTSGRRSIDTQYF. CDR3 bases: TGTGCCAGCAGTTGGACTAGCGGGAGAAGAAGTATAGATACGCAGTATTTT.

The V call is TRBV7-3, the J call TRBJ2-7; D call uncertain. Germline CDR1 SGHTA, CDR2 FQGTGA. The CDR3 length is 14 residues. V gave up 2 bases and J gave up 2 bases, with 10 bases separating them. The CDR3 reads CASSLGVSPYEQYF. In nucleotides, the CDR3 is TGTGCCAGCAGCTTAGGGGTTTCTCCCTACGAGCAGTACTTC. Full variable domain (remainder filled in from reference TRBV7-3 and TRBJ2-7): GAGVSQTPSNKVTEKGKYVELRCDPISGHTALYWYRQSLGQGPEFLIYFQGTGAADDSGLPNDRFFAVRPEGSVSTLKIQRTERGDSAVYLCASSLGVSPYEQYFGPGTRLTVT.

The chain uses TRBV25-1 and TRBJ1-5; unclear D gene. Trimming pared 1 base from V and 6 bases from J, leaving 4 bases between. The CDR3 extends over 12 amino acids. Germline CDR1 MGHDK, CDR2 SYGVNS. The CDR3 bases are TGTGCCAGCAGTGAATCGGGTCAGCCCCAGCATTTT. It codes for CASSESGQPQHF.